Reported below is one T cell receptor beta chain. The antigen is not known. This sample stems from a study of shared clonotypes between healthy human individuals. This CDR3 has 14 amino acids. Looked up from germline, CDR1 is SGHTA and CDR2 is FQGTGA. V lost 5 bases and J 3 bases, leaving 14 bases between the germline ends. At a deep level, the assay was run. Per the original methods: ImmunoSEQ gave junction-only sequences without quality scores, so filtering differed. Method: immunoSEQ multiplex PCR; TCRdb's copy keeps in-frame clones and lacks some. V, J and clone size are those of that table, while D and trimming were read from the DNA. The repertoire holds more than 450,000 clones, with 79% as singletons. Study findings and constraints: Sequencing depth was predicted to influence how clonotypes are shared among donors. Since donors were few, the genetic and exposure-history diversity represented was limited.

Sequenced sample: PBMCs. The receptor comes from a woman aged 40 to 50 in good health. Some clones in this sample may be carry-over from other donors' samples. This chain uses TRBV7-3 with TRBJ2-7; possibly TRBD1 for D (5 bases). CDR3 region: CASSQGVGNYEQYF. The CDR3 nucleotides read TGTGCCAGCAGCCAAGGGGTTGGAAACTACGAGCAGTACTTC.